A selection of T cell receptor beta chains follows, all from one sample in a study of blood T cells in healthy people across ages. TCRdb ran MiXCR on the 5' RACE reads and lists one entry per CDR3 protein. This table has about 1,600,000 distinct CDR3 sequences, around two fifths appearing once. Material: blood. Every receptor here comes from a woman younger than 35 in good health. CDR3s include the opening cysteine and the closing phenylalanine or tryptophan. The D gene is left open where the match is weak. Clone size, where shown, is once, few, many, or a class for clones that have expanded.

CDR3	D	size	J	V
CSARHDRGNYEQFF	TRBD1	NA	TRBJ2-1	TRBV20-1
CASSWGDRVGYTF	TRBD1	few	TRBJ1-2	TRBV28
CASSPPLAFHNEQYF	NA	few	NA	TRBV7-2
CSAARLAGEGEQYF	TRBD2	few	TRBJ2-5	TRBV20-1
CSVHDGTGSYEQYF	TRBD1	NA	TRBJ2-7	TRBV20-1
CASSPGLQDRYGYTF	NA	few	TRBJ1-2	TRBV4-1
CASSLQAPPYEQYF	NA	NA	TRBJ2-7	TRBV7-2
CASSLRAGAGSSGANVLTF	NA	NA	TRBJ2-6	TRBV5-1
CASSTPTGVGYGYTF	TRBD1	few	TRBJ1-2	TRBV28
CASSLGGDRSAYEQYF	NA	few	TRBJ2-7	TRBV12-3/TRBV12-4
CASSLAVPDRGGNYEQYF	TRBD1	NA	TRBJ2-7	TRBV7-2
CAIRGGGRSSYEQFF	TRBD2	NA	TRBJ2-1	TRBV10-3
CASSPTLTTDRFSYNEQFF	NA	few	TRBJ2-1	TRBV7-2
CASSPTLGGTVFF	NA	once	TRBJ2-1	TRBV11-2
CSASKDRGTLETQYF	TRBD1	few	TRBJ2-5	TRBV20-1
CASSQVTHNEQFF	NA	NA	TRBJ2-1	TRBV4-1
CASSYPEAAEGETQYF	NA	NA	TRBJ2-5	TRBV6-6
CATSDQYGYTF	NA	few	TRBJ1-2	TRBV24-1
CASTLKAGGPDTQYF	TRBD2	NA	TRBJ2-3	TRBV6-5
CASSAQGDSPLHF	TRBD1	NA	TRBJ1-6	TRBV5-1
CAISLLAGGGTDTQYF	TRBD2	NA	TRBJ2-3	TRBV10-3
CASTSSVGGKTQYF	NA	few	TRBJ2-5	TRBV12-3/TRBV12-4
CASSRAAGNSPLHF	NA	NA	TRBJ1-6	TRBV3-1
CASSLSPSPETQYF	NA	NA	TRBJ2-5	TRBV27
CASSSLPGGPNEQFF	TRBD2	NA	TRBJ2-1	TRBV27
CSAGKTSGSLNEQFF	TRBD2	many	TRBJ2-1	TRBV20-1
CASSVVRRRDRGPRYSNQPQHF	TRBD1	few	TRBJ1-5	TRBV9
CSARVGTGSEAFF	NA	NA	TRBJ1-1	TRBV20-1
CASSLRSGSLSYEQYF	TRBD2	NA	TRBJ2-7	TRBV9